The 21 T cell receptor beta chains below were found in one sample sequenced in a study of identical twins. MiXCR, run by TCRdb on the 5' RACE reads, gives a single entry per CDR3 protein. The table records 1.5 million to 2 million distinct CDR3 sequences, under 35% of them present only once. What was sequenced was cord blood. All receptors come from a newborn girl in good health.

The J gene is TRBJ2-3, the V gene TRBV12-5, with 11 nucleotides matching TRBD2. V dropped 1 base and J dropped 7; count of bases not matched to a gene: 10. Germline-derived CDR1 and CDR2 are LGHNT and FRNRAP. The CDR3 extends over 17 amino acids. The CDR3 DNA sequence: TGTGCTAGTGGTTTGGACATACTACTAGCGGGAGTAAATACGCAGTATTTT. This gives the protein CASGLDILLAGVNTQYF.

The V gene is TRBV10-3, the J gene TRBJ2-3, with D perhaps matching TRBD2 (6 bases). Trimming cost V 2 bases and J 1 base, with 10 bases left between them. The CDR3 spans 15 residues. Germline V lookup: CDR1 ENHRY, CDR2 SYGVKD. The CDR3 sequence: CAISEPRRGTDTQYF. CDR3 coding DNA: TGTGCCATCAGTGAGCCTCGGAGGGGCACAGATACGCAGTATTTT.

This clonotype was seen repeatedly, ten times or more. The chain combines TRBV29-1 with TRBJ1-2, with no clear D. Germline V gene sequence: CDR1 SQVTM, CDR2 ANQGSEA. The CDR3 length is 11 residues. V dropped 3 bases and J dropped 4 bases, with 6 bases sitting between them. This CDR3 reads CSVDKSYGYTF. CDR3 in DNA: TGCAGCGTTGACAAATCCTATGGCTACACCTTC.

This clonotype was observed many times. The V call is TRBV20-1, the J call TRBJ2-3; 9 bases line up with TRBD2. With V trimmed by 3 bases and J by 5 bases, 6 bases remained unmatched. The length of the CDR3 is 14 residues. Germline V gene sequence: CDR1 DFQATT, CDR2 SNEGSKA (reference sequence). The CDR3 DNA reads TGCAGTGCTAGGGCGGGAGGGCCAGGAGATACGCAGTATTTT. Translation gives CSARAGGPGDTQYF.

Comments on this clonotype: A much larger clone lies one base from this, so it may be a read error. The chain combines TRBV29-1 with TRBJ2-4; D is ambiguous. The better agreement between TRBJ2-7 and the DNA end casts doubt on the J call. This CDR3 is 16 amino acids long. The germline V gene encodes CDR1 SQVTM and CDR2 ANQGSEA. The CDR3 region has the DNA TGCAGCGTTGAGTTGGCTGGCGCGCAAAATGCCTACGAGCAGTACTTC. This sequence encodes CSVELAGAQNAYEQYF.

This chain connects TRBV2 to TRBJ2-3, with 9 nucleotides matching TRBD1. The length of the CDR3 is 14 residues. The junction had 3 bases not matched to a gene; V was cut back by 4 bases and J by 4 bases. In germline, CDR1 is SNHLY, CDR2 FYNNEI. The CDR3 DNA follows: TGTGCCAGCAGTGGGACAGGGGTGGCAGATACGCAGTATTTT. Translating gives CASSGTGVADTQYF.

This clonotype was recorded a few times. The V gene is TRBV5-1, the J gene TRBJ2-3; 8 nucleotides line up with TRBD2. With V trimmed by 0 bases and J by 3 bases, 3 bases remained unmatched. This CDR3 region has 15 residues. Germline V gene sequence: CDR1 SGHRS, CDR2 YFSETQ. CDR3 sequence: CASSLEAGETDTQYF. The CDR3, as DNA: TGCGCCAGCAGCTTGGAAGCGGGAGAGACAGATACGCAGTATTTT.

In this sample, this clonotype turned up a few times. This chain uses TRBV29-1 with TRBJ1-2; D may be TRBD1 (6 bases). Germline V CDR1 and CDR2: SQVTM, ANQGSEA. The CDR3 contains 13 residues. V gave up 6 bases and J gave up 4 bases, with 15 bases separating them. CDR3: CSVDGGRSYGYTF. The CDR3, as DNA: TGCAGCGTCGATGGGGGGCGTAGCTATGGCTACACCTTC.

The V gene is TRBV10-3, the J gene TRBJ2-7; D not certain. This CDR3 is 12 amino acids long. Trimming took off 6 bases at V and 1 base at J, with 7 bases between the two ends. Per germline, CDR1 ENHRY and CDR2 SYGVKD. The chain's CDR3 is CAIRGDSYEQYF. The CDR3 coding sequence is TGTGCCATCAGAGGAGATTCCTACGAGCAGTACTTC.

The chain joins TRBV20-1 to TRBJ2-3; TRBD1 aligns across 7 bases. Looked up from germline, CDR1 is DFQATT and CDR2 is SNEGSKA (reference sequence). There are 17 residues in the CDR3. Unmatched junction bases numbered 14, after V lost 3 bases and J lost 2 bases. The CDR3 bases are TGCAGTGCTAGGTCCGGGACAGAAACTACCTTCACAGATACGCAGTATTTT. It codes for CSARSGTETTFTDTQYF.

In this sample, this clonotype turned up a few times. The chain combines TRBV5-1 with TRBJ2-1, with 12 bases aligning to TRBD2. V was clipped by 4 bases and J by 4 bases; unmatched bases: 6. The germline CDR1 and CDR2 sequences are SGHRS and YFSETQ. This CDR3 spans 16 amino acids. The CDR3: CASSQTSGSPYNEQFF. The CDR3 coding sequence is TGCGCCAGCAGCCAGACTAGCGGGAGCCCGTACAATGAGCAGTTCTTC.

The gene calls are TRBV20-1 and TRBJ2-7, with 11 bases matching TRBD2. Germline CDR1 and CDR2: DFQATT and SNEGSKA (reference sequence). Unmatched junction bases numbered 8, after V lost 1 base and J lost 3 bases. There are 16 residues in the CDR3. CDR3: CSARVPGTSGVYEQYF. Written as DNA, the CDR3 is TGCAGTGCTAGAGTCCCGGGGACTAGCGGAGTCTACGAGCAGTACTTC.

The rearrangement joins TRBV20-1 to TRBJ2-7, with unresolved D. The CDR3 is 15 amino acids. Germline V gives CDR1 DFQATT, CDR2 SNEGSKA (reference sequence). The V and J ends lost 5 bases and 0 bases respectively, with 17 bases between them. This CDR3 is CSASLGLLSSYEQYF. CDR3 sequence (DNA): TGCAGTGCTTCCCTGGGCCTCCTATCCTCCTACGAGCAGTACTTC.

The V and J genes are TRBV20-1 and TRBJ1-1; 8 bases are shared with TRBD1. V lost 3 bases, J lost 5 bases, and 8 bases stayed unmatched. CDR1 is DFQATT, CDR2 SNEGSKA, per germline (reference sequence). The CDR3 sequence is 14 residues long. CDR3 sequence reads: CSARDHRGRTEAFF. DNA of the CDR3: TGCAGTGCTAGGGATCACAGGGGGAGGACTGAAGCTTTCTTT.

V and J are TRBV28 and TRBJ1-6; 8 bases map to TRBD1. The CDR3 covers 16 residues. Germline V gene lookup returns CDR1 MDHEN and CDR2 SYDVKM. V trimming: 2 bases; J trimming: 3 bases; junction bases outside the gene matches: 3. DNA of the CDR3: TGTGCCAGCAGTTTACCCGGGACAGGCTATAATTCACCCCTCCACTTT. It specifies CASSLPGTGYNSPLHF. The variable domain in full, with the rest retrieved from reference TRBV28 and TRBJ1-6, is DVKVTQSSRYLVKRTGEKVFLECVQDMDHENMFWYRQDPGLGLRLIYFSYDVKMKEKGDIPEGYSVSREKKERFSLILESASTNQTSMYLCASSLPGTGYNSPLHFGNGTRLTVT.

The chain links TRBV5-1 to TRBJ2-2; unclear D gene. Germline CDR1 is SGHRS and CDR2 is YFSETQ. The CDR3 has 15 residues. V was pared by 0 bases and J by 3 bases, with 9 bases between. The CDR3 spells CASSLGRTYTGELFF. DNA for the CDR3: TGCGCCAGCAGCTTGGGCAGGACCTACACCGGGGAGCTGTTTTTT. Drawing the rest from reference TRBV5-1 and TRBJ2-2, the complete variable domain is KAGVTQTPRYLIKTRGQQVTLSCSPISGHRSVSWYQQTPGQGLQFLFEYFSETQRNKGNFPGRFSGRQFSNSRSEMNVSTLELGDSALYLCASSLGRTYTGELFFGEGSRLTVL.

The chain links TRBV12-3 or TRBV12-4 to TRBJ1-2; D is perhaps TRBD1 (6 bases). With 6 bases removed from V and 7 bases from J, the gap between germline ends came to 27 bases. The CDR3 covers 17 residues. CDR3 amino acids: CASSKKGHLGGERGYTF. The DNA for the CDR3 is TGTGCCAGCAGCAAAAAGGGACACCTCGGGGGAGAGCGTGGCTACACCTTC.

There are a few counts of this clonotype. V usage is TRBV11-2 and J usage is TRBJ2-2; D uncertain. The CDR3 is 11 residues long. The germline CDR1 and CDR2 sequences are SGHAT and FQNNGV. The V and J ends lost 1 base and 10 bases respectively, with 4 bases between them. The CDR3 DNA is TGTGCCAGCAGCTTAGTAGTGGAGCTGTTTTTT. This translates into CASSLVVELFF.

Here the CDR3 reads CASRRSGDASYNEQFF. The DNA of the CDR3 is TGTGCCAGCAGACGATCCGGGGACGCCTCCTACAATGAGCAGTTCTTC. The J gene is TRBJ2-1, the V gene TRBV14; D is possibly TRBD1 or TRBD2 (5 bases each). Germline lookup yields CDR1 SGHDN and CDR2 FVKESK. This CDR3 contains 16 residues. Trimming took off 6 bases at V and 0 bases at J, with 15 bases between the two ends.

The chain combines TRBV5-1 with TRBJ2-5; 8 nucleotides align to TRBD1. The junction had 7 bases not matched to a gene; V was cut back by 3 bases and J by 3 bases. Per the germline V gene, CDR1 is SGHRS and CDR2 is YFSETQ. The CDR3 is 15 residues long. Written as DNA, the CDR3 is TGCGCCAGCAGCTCGTCGACAGGGGTCGAAGAGACCCAGTACTTC. It codes for CASSSSTGVEETQYF.

V and J are TRBV27 and TRBJ1-2; perhaps TRBD1 as D (6 bases). V lost 0 bases to trimming and J lost 4 bases, with 15 bases between them. The CDR3 loop spans 16 amino acids. CDR1 is MNHEY and CDR2 is SMNVEV in the germline V gene (reference sequence). DNA of the CDR3: TGTGCCAGCAGTTTATCTCCCCCACAGGGAAGCTATGGCTACACCTTC. Protein: CASSLSPPQGSYGYTF.